This is a list of T cell receptor beta chains from one sample in a study of control samples from healthy donors and cancer patients. Assay used: immunoSEQ multiplex PCR; TCRdb lists only in-frame clones, some missing. The repertoire holds 120,000 or so clones, around 87% seen once, with over 2.5% in the top ten. The material sequenced was blood. The receptors derive from a man between 60 and 75 years old in good health. CDR3s include the opening cysteine and the closing phenylalanine or tryptophan. D genes are given only for firm matches. The size entry is marked missing in some rows and otherwise reads once, few, many or a size class.

V	D	J	size	CDR3	DNA
TRBV27	.	TRBJ2-2	.	CASRPLAGASDTGELFF	TGTGCCAGCAGGCCACTGGCCGGGGCTTCTGACACCGGGGAGCTGTTTTTT
TRBV7-2	.	TRBJ1-5	.	CASSLALGTSNQPQHF	TGTGCCAGCAGCTTAGCGCTCGGGACCAGCAATCAGCCCCAGCATTTT
TRBV28	TRBD1	TRBJ1-1	.	CASSFTGGRAFF	TGTGCCAGCAGCTTTACAGGGGGTAGAGCTTTCTTT
TRBV7-9	.	TRBJ1-2	.	CASSLGEVSYGYTF	TGTGCCAGCAGCTTAGGAGAGGTATCCTATGGCTACACCTTC
TRBV2	TRBD1	TRBJ1-2	once	CASSADRDYGYTF	TGTGCCAGCAGTGCCGACAGGGATTATGGCTACACCTTC
TRBV5-8	.	TRBJ2-2	.	CASSLEGSSTGELFF	TGTGCCAGCAGCTTGGAAGGGTCCAGCACCGGGGAGCTGTTTTTT
TRBV6-5	.	TRBJ1-4	.	CAGSQGNNEKLFF	TGTGCCGGATCCCAGGGGAATAATGAAAAACTGTTTTTT
TRBV27	TRBD1	TRBJ1-6	.	CASSPGTGGKAPLHF	TGTGCCAGCAGTCCCGGGACAGGGGGCAAGGCACCCCTCCACTTT
TRBV5-4	TRBD2	TRBJ2-3	.	CASSPRTSGGRTDTQYF	TGTGCCAGCAGCCCTCGGACTAGCGGGGGCCGCACAGATACGCAGTATTTT
TRBV29-1	.	TRBJ2-1	.	CSVGPWRTSSNEQFF	TGCAGCGTTGGACCGTGGAGGACAAGCTCTAATGAGCAGTTCTTC
TRBV23-1	TRBD1	TRBJ2-7	.	CASSQSGGTGMNEQYF	TGCGCCAGCAGTCAATCAGGGGGGACAGGGATGAACGAGCAGTACTTC
TRBV6-2/TRBV6-3	TRBD2	TRBJ2-1	.	CASSYLERGFNEQFF	TGTGCCAGCAGTTATTTGGAGCGGGGATTCAATGAGCAGTTCTTC
TRBV6-5	TRBD2	TRBJ2-5	.	CASSYSASGGQETQYF	TGTGCCAGCAGTTACTCGGCTAGCGGGGGGCAAGAGACCCAGTACTTC
TRBV30	.	TRBJ1-2	.	CAWSPGSNGYTF	TGTGCCTGGAGCCCCGGCAGTAATGGCTACACCTTC
TRBV6-6	.	TRBJ2-5	.	CASSYLGGREGTQYF	TGTGCCAGCAGTTACTTGGGGGGGCGAGAGGGGACCCAGTACTTC
TRBV5-1	.	TRBJ2-7	.	CASSLARSSDFEQYF	TGCGCCAGCAGCTTGGCCCGGAGCAGTGATTTCGAGCAGTACTTC
TRBV30	.	TRBJ1-4	.	CAWSVSVPGNEKLFF	TGTGCCTGGAGTGTATCGGTTCCGGGTAATGAAAAACTGTTTTTT
TRBV6-5	.	TRBJ2-7	.	CASSYADSGTYEQYF	TGTGCCAGCAGTTACGCGGACAGTGGGACCTACGAGCAGTACTTC
TRBV4-1	.	TRBJ2-5	.	CASSQDMGTQYF	TGCGCCAGCAGCCAAGATATGGGTACCCAGTACTTC
TRBV19	TRBD2	TRBJ2-3	few	CASSIETSGGAATDTQYF	TGTGCCAGTAGTATAGAAACTAGCGGGGGGGCCGCAACAGATACGCAGTATTTT
TRBV3-1/TRBV3-2	.	TRBJ1-6	.	CASSQGTDVSPLHF	TGTGCCAGCAGCCAAGGGACGGATGTTTCACCCCTCCACTTT
TRBV4-1	.	TRBJ1-1	.	CASSQFGRMNTEAFF	TGCGCCAGCAGCCAATTTGGCCGAATGAACACTGAAGCTTTCTTT
TRBV2	.	TRBJ1-2	.	CASNSEVYGYTF	TGTGCCAGCAACTCAGAAGTCTATGGCTACACCTTC
TRBV7-6	.	TRBJ1-5	.	CASSPNPTGRVSNQPQHF	TGTGCCAGCAGTCCCAATCCCACAGGGCGGGTTAGCAATCAGCCCCAGCATTTT
TRBV5-4	.	TRBJ1-4	.	CASSADSRQGEKLFF	TGTGCCAGCAGCGCAGACAGTCGCCAGGGGGAAAAACTGTTTTTT
TRBV3-1/TRBV3-2	TRBD2	TRBJ2-1	.	CASSQVHSLPPTSGGIHNEQFF	TGTGCCAGCAGCCAAGTACACTCCCTCCCACCGACTAGCGGGGGGATCCACAATGAGCAGTTCTTC
TRBV28	.	TRBJ1-2	.	CASSPQGTYGYTF	TGTGCCAGCAGTCCCCAAGGAACCTATGGCTACACCTTC
TRBV7-3	TRBD1	TRBJ2-5	.	CASSPKGAGETQYF	TGTGCCAGCAGCCCTAAGGGGGCTGGTGAGACCCAGTACTTC
TRBV2	.	TRBJ2-2	.	CASSASAGTGELFF	TGTGCCAGCAGTGCTAGCGCGGGCACCGGGGAGCTGTTTTTT
TRBV27	TRBD1	TRBJ1-5	.	CASSLDRVGSNQPQHF	TGTGCCAGCAGTTTAGACAGGGTTGGTAGCAATCAGCCCCAGCATTTT
TRBV5-5	.	TRBJ2-6	.	CASSLALRTSSGANVLTF	TGTGCCAGCAGCTTGGCTTTAAGAACGAGCTCTGGGGCCAACGTCCTGACTTTC
TRBV3-1/TRBV3-2	.	TRBJ1-3	once	CASSATVSSGNTIYF	TGTGCCAGCAGCGCAACAGTTTCCTCTGGAAACACCATATATTTT
TRBV5-6	.	TRBJ2-7	.	CASSADYSYEQYF	TGTGCCAGCAGCGCCGATTACTCCTACGAGCAGTACTTC
TRBV5-1	.	TRBJ2-5	once	CASSLAPGNQETQYF	TGCGCCAGCAGCTTGGCCCCGGGGAACCAAGAGACCCAGTACTTC
TRBV6-5	TRBD1	TRBJ1-2	.	CATRTGYNYGYTF	TGTGCCACTAGGACAGGTTATAACTATGGCTACACCTTC
TRBV20-1	TRBD2	TRBJ2-6	.	CSASPASGGSGANVLTF	TGCAGTGCTAGTCCCGCTAGCGGGGGCTCTGGGGCCAACGTCCTGACTTTC
TRBV19	TRBD1	TRBJ1-5	.	CASSRTVTGGNQPQHF	TGTGCCAGTAGTCGAACAGTGACAGGGGGCAATCAGCCCCAGCATTTT
TRBV6-1	.	TRBJ1-5	.	CASSESLVDNQPQHF	TGTGCCAGCAGTGAATCTTTAGTAGACAATCAGCCCCAGCATTTT
TRBV6-1	TRBD1	TRBJ2-3	.	CASRETGQSYTDTQYF	TGTGCCAGCAGGGAAACGGGACAGTCATACACAGATACGCAGTATTTT
TRBV19	TRBD2	TRBJ2-1	.	CASSIDSSGGVDEQFF	TGTGCCAGTAGTATAGATTCTAGCGGGGGGGTGGATGAGCAGTTCTTC
TRBV10-1	.	TRBJ2-7	.	CASLVDSPYEQYF	TGCGCCAGCCTAGTCGACAGTCCCTACGAGCAGTACTTC
TRBV7-6	.	TRBJ1-1	.	CASSLILDSTEAFF	TGTGCCAGCAGCTTGATATTAGACAGCACTGAAGCTTTCTTT
TRBV28	.	TRBJ1-1	.	CASYSGGRNTEAFF	TGTGCCAGCTACAGCGGGGGGAGGAACACTGAAGCTTTCTTT
TRBV5-1	.	TRBJ1-1	.	CASSWVVGQGASFF	.
TRBV20-1	.	TRBJ1-5	.	CSASPFVNQPQHF	TGCAGTGCTAGTCCTTTTGTGAATCAGCCCCAGCATTTT
TRBV7-9	.	TRBJ1-2	.	CASSLGGRGDGYTF	TGTGCCAGCAGCTTAGGGGGCAGGGGTGATGGCTACACCTTC
TRBV5-1	.	TRBJ1-2	.	CASSLAGRSGYTF	TGCGCCAGCAGCTTGGCCGGGCGTTCGGGCTACACCTTC
TRBV19	.	TRBJ1-6	.	CASSLSGGRVGSPLHF	TGTGCCAGTAGCCTTTCGGGCGGGAGGGTTGGATCACCCCTCCACTTT
TRBV28	.	TRBJ1-4	.	CASSPLALRGEKLFF	TGTGCCAGCAGTCCGCTCGCTCTGAGGGGCGAAAAACTGTTTTTT
TRBV29-1	.	TRBJ1-2	.	CSVAQGTSLAYGYTF	TGCAGCGTGGCCCAGGGGACGTCCTTGGCCTATGGCTACACCTTC
TRBV18	TRBD2	TRBJ2-1	.	CASSPPGGNEQFF	TGTGCCAGCTCACCACCCGGGGGGAATGAGCAGTTCTTC
TRBV7-2	TRBD1	TRBJ1-6	.	CASSTRDRGYNSPLHF	TGTGCCAGCAGCACTAGAGACAGGGGCTATAATTCACCCCTCCACTTT
TRBV7-2	.	TRBJ1-3	.	CASSPEVFLSGNTIYF	TGTGCCAGCAGCCCAGAGGTTTTTCTCTCTGGAAACACCATATATTTT